This T cell receptor (beta chain) derives from a study of beta chain features in type 1 diabetes. Germline V gene lookup returns CDR1 SGHVS and CDR2 FQNEAQ. The V and J ends lost 1 base and 0 bases respectively, with 10 bases between them. This CDR3 comprises 16 residues. Purity (above 98%) was reached by all sorted populations. Expressed TCRB transcripts were sequenced because the isolated RNA had all been reverse transcribed beforehand. The average read count of naive, central memory and regulatory T cell samples was some 3.5 million. The method was immunoSEQ multiplex PCR; TCRdb's version includes in-frame clones alone and lacks a portion of them. This table has a few hundred thousand clones, approximately 15% appearing once.

The sequence was collected from a man aged 30-40 years in good health. Sequenced input: naive CD4+ T cells from blood. The genes are TRBV7-8 and TRBJ1-5; D gene ambiguous. CDR3 residues: CASSLVADFSNQPQHF. The CDR3 DNA is TGTGCCAGCAGCTTAGTCGCAGACTTTAGCAATCAGCCCCAGCATTTT.